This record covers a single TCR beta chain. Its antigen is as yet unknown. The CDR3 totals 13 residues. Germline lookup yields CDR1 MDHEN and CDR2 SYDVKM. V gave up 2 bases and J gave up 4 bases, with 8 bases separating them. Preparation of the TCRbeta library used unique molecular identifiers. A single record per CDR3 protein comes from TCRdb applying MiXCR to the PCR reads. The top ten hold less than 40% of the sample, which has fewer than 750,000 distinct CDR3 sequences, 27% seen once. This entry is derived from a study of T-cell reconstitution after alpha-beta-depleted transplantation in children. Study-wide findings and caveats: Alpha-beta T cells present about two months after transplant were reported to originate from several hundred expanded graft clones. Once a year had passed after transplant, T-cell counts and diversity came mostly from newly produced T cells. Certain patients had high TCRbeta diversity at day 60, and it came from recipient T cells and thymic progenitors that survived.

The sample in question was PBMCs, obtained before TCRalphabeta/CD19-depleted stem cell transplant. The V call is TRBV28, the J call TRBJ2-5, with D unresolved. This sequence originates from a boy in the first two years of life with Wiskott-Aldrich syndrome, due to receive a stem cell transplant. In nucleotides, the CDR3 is TGTGCCAGCAGTTTAATAGGGATAGAGACCCAGTACTTC. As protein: CASSLIGIETQYF.